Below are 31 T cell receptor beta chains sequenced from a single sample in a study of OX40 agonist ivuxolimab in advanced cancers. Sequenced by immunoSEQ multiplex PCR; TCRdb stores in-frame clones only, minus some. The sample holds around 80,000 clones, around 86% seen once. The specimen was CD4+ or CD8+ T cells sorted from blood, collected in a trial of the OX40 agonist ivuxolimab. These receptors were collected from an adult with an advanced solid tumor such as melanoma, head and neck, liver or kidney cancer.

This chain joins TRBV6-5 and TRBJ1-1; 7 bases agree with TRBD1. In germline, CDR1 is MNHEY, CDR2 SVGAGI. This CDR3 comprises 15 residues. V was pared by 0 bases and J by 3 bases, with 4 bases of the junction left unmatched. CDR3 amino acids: CASSYSLTGDTEAFF. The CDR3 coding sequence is TGTGCCAGCAGTTACTCTCTCACAGGGGACACTGAAGCTTTCTTT.

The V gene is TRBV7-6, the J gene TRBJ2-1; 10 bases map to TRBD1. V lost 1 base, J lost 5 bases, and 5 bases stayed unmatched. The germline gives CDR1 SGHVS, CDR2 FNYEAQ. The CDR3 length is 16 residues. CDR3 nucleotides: TGTGCCAGCAGCTTAGTACAGGGACAGGGGAACAATGAGCAGTTCTTC. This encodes CASSLVQGQGNNEQFF.

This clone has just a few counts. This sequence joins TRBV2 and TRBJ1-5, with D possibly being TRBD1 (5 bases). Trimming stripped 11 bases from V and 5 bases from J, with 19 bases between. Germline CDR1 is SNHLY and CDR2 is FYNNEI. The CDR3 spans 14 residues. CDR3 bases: TGTGCCTCCCGGGACCGGGGGAGGGATCAGCCCCAGCATTTT. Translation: CASRDRGRDQPQHF.

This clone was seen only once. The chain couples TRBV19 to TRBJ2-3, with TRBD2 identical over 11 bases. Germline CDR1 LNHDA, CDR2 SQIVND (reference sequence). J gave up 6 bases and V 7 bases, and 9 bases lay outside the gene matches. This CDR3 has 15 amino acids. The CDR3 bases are TGTGCCAGTATCTTTAGCGGGGGGGCGAGGGATACGCAGTATTTT. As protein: CASIFSGGARDTQYF.

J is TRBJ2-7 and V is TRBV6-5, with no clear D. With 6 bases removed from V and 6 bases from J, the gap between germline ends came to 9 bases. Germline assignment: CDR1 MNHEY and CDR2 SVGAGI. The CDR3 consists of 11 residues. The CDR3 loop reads CASRMGGEQYF. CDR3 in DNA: TGTGCCAGCAGAATGGGCGGCGAGCAGTACTTC.

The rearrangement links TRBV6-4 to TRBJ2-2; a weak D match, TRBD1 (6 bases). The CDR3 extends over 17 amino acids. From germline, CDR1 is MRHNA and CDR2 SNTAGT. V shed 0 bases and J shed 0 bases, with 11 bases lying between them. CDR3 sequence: CASSDSFQGPNTGELFF. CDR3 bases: TGTGCCAGCAGTGACTCGTTCCAGGGGCCGAACACCGGGGAGCTGTTTTTT.

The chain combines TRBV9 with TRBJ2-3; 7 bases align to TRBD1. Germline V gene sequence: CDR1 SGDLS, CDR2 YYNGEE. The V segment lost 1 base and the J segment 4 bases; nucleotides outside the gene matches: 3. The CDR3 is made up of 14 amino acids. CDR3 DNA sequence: TGTGCCAGCAGCGTATTGACAGGGTCAGATACGCAGTATTTT. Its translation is CASSVLTGSDTQYF.

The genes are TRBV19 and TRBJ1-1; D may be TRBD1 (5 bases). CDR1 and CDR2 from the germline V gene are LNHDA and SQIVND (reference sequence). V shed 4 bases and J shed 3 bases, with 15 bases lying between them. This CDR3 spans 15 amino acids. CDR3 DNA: TGTGCCAGTAGTACATTTCTCGGGGGTCACACTGAAGCTTTCTTT. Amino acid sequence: CASSTFLGGHTEAFF.

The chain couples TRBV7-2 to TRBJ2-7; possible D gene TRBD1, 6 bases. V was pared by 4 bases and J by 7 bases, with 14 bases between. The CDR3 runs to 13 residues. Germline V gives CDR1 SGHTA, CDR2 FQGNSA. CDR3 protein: CASSSHQGLEQYF. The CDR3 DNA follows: TGTGCCAGCAGCTCGCACCAGGGGTTGGAGCAGTACTTC.

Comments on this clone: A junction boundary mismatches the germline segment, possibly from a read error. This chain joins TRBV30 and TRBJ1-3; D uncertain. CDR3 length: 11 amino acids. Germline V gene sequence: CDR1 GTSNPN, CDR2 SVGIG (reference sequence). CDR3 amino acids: CAWSVGNSRDF. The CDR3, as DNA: TGTGCCTGGAGTGTAGGTAACAGTAGAGATTTT.

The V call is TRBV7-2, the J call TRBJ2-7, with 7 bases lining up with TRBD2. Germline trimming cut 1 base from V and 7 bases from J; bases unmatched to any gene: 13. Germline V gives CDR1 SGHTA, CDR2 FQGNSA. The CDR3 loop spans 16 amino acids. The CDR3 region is CASSLDPVGGEREQYF. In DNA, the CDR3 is TGTGCCAGCAGCTTAGACCCCGTTGGGGGGGAGAGGGAGCAGTACTTC.

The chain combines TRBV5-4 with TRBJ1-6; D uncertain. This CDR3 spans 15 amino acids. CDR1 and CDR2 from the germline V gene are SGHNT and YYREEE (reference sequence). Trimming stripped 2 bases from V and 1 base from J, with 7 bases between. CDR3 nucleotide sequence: TGTGCCAGCAGCTTAGGGCAATCCTATAATTCACCCCTCCACTTT. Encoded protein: CASSLGQSYNSPLHF.

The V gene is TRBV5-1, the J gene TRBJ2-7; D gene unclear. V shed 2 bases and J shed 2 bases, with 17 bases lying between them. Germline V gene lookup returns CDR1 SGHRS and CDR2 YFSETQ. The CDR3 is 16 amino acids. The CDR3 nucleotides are TGCGCCAGCAGCTTTGGCCCCGACAAGAAGACCTACGAGCAGTACTTC. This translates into CASSFGPDKKTYEQYF.

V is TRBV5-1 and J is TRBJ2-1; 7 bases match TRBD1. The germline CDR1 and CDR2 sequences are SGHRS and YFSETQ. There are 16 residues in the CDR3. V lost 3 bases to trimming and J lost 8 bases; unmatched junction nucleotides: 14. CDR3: CASSSLGQAPRDEQFF. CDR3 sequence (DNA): TGCGCCAGCAGCTCACTTGGACAGGCCCCGAGGGATGAGCAGTTCTTC.

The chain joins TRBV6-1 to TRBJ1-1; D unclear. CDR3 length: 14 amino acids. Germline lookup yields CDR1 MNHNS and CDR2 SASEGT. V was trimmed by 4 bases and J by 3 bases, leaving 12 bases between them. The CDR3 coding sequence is TGTGCCAGCAGTGTGGGGATAAGGGACACTGAAGCTTTCTTT. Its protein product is CASSVGIRDTEAFF.

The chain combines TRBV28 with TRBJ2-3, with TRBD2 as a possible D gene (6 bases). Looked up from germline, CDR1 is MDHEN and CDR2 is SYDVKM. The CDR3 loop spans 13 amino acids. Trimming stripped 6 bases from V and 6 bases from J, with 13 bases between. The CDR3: CASSRDSGDTQYF. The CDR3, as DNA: TGTGCCAGCAGCCGGGACTCGGGCGATACGCAGTATTTT.

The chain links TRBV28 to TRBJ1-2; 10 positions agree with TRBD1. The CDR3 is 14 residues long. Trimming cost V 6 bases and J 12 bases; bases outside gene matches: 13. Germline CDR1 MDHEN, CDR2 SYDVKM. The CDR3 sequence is CASRLTAGQGNHTF. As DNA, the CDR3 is TGTGCCAGCAGGCTTACGGCGGGACAGGGGAACCACACCTTC.

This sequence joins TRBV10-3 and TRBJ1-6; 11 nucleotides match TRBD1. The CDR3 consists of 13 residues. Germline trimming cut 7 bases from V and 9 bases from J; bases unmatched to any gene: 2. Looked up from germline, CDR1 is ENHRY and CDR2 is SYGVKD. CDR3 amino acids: CAITGTGGSPLHF. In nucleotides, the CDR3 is TGTGCCATCACCGGGACAGGGGGTTCACCCCTCCACTTT.

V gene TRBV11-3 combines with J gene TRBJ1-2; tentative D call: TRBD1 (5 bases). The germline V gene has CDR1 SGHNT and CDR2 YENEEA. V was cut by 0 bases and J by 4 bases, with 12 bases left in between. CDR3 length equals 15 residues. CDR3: CASSLDSQQGYGYTF. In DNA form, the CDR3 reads TGTGCCAGCAGCTTAGATTCTCAGCAGGGCTATGGCTACACCTTC.

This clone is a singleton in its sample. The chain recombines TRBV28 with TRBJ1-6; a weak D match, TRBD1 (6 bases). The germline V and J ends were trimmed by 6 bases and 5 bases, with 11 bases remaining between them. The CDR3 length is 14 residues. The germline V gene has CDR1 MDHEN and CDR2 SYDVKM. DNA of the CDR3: TGTGCCAGCAGGCCACAGGGAGATAATTCACCCCTCCACTTT. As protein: CASRPQGDNSPLHF.

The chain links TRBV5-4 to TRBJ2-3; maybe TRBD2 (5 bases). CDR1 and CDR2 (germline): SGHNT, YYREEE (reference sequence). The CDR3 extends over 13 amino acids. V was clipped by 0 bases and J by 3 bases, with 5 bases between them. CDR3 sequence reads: CASSLGGTDTQYF. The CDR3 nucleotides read TGTGCCAGCAGCTTGGGCGGGACAGATACGCAGTATTTT.

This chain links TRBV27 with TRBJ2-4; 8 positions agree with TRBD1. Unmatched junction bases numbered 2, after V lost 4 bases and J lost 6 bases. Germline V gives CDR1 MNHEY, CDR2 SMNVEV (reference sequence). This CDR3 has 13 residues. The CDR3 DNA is TGTGCCAGCAGTTCCGGACAGGGAAACATTCAGTACTTC. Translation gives CASSSGQGNIQYF.

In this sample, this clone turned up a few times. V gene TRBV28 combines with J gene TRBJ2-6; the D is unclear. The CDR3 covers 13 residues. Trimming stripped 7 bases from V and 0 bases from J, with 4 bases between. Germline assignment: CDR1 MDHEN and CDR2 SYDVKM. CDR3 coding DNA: TGTGCCAGCATGAACTCTGGGGCCAACGTCCTGACTTTC. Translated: CASMNSGANVLTF. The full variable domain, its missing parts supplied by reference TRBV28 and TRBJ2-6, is DVKVTQSSRYLVKRTGEKVFLECVQDMDHENMFWYRQDPGLGLRLIYFSYDVKMKEKGDIPEGYSVSREKKERFSLILESASTNQTSMYLCASMNSGANVLTFGAGSRLTVL.

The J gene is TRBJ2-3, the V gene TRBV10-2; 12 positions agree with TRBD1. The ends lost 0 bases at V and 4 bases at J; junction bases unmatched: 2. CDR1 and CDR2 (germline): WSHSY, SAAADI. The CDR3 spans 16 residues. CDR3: CASSESGTGGSDTQYF. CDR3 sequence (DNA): TGCGCCAGCAGTGAGTCGGGGACAGGGGGCTCAGATACGCAGTATTTT.

In DNA form, the CDR3 reads TGTGCCAGCAGCCCCAGACTAGCGGGGGTCTACGAGCAGTACTTC. It encodes CASSPRLAGVYEQYF. The chain combines TRBV7-3 with TRBJ2-7, with 12 bases matching TRBD2. The CDR3 totals 15 residues. Germline values: CDR1 SGHTA, CDR2 FQGTGA. Trimming at V came to 5 bases and at J to 3 bases, leaving 5 bases not matched to a gene. Complete variable domain (other parts from reference TRBV7-3 and TRBJ2-7): GAGVSQTPSNKVTEKGKYVELRCDPISGHTALYWYRQSLGQGPEFLIYFQGTGAADDSGLPNDRFFAVRPEGSVSTLKIQRTERGDSAVYLCASSPRLAGVYEQYFGPGTRLTVT.

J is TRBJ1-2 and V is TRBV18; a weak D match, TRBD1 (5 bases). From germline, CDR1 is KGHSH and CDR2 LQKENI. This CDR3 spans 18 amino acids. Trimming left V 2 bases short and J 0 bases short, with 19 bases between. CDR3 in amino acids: CASSPTTAGGVANYGYTF. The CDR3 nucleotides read TGTGCCAGCTCACCAACGACTGCCGGAGGGGTAGCTAACTATGGCTACACCTTC.

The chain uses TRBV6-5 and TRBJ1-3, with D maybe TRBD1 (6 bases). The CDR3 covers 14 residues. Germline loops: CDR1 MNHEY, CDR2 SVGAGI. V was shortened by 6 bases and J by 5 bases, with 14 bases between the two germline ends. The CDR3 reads CASRPTGERNTIYF. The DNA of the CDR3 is TGTGCCAGCAGACCGACAGGAGAAAGAAACACCATATATTTT.

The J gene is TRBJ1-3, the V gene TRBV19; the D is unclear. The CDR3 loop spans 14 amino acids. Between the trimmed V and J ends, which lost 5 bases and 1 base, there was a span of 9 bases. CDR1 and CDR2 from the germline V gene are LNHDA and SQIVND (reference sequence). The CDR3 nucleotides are TGTGCCAGTAGTGCCCCCCGGTCTGGAAACACCATATATTTT. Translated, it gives CASSAPRSGNTIYF.

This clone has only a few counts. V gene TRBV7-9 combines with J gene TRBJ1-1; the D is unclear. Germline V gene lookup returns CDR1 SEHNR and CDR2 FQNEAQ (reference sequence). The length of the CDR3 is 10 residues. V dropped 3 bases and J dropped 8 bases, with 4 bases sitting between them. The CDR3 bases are TGTGCCAGCAGCTTGGAGGAAGCTTTCTTT. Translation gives CASSLEEAFF.

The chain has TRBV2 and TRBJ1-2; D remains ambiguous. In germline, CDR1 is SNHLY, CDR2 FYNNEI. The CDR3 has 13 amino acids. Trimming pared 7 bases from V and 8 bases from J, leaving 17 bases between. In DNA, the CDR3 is TGTGCCAGCACCCCCTTGGAGGCCCCGGGCTACACCTTC. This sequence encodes CASTPLEAPGYTF.

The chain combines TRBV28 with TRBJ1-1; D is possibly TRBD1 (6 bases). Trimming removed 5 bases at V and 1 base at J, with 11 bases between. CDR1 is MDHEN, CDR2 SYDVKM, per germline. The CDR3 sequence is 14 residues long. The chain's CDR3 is CASSPGDWNTEAFF. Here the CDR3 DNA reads TGTGCCAGCAGTCCAGGGGACTGGAACACTGAAGCTTTCTTT.